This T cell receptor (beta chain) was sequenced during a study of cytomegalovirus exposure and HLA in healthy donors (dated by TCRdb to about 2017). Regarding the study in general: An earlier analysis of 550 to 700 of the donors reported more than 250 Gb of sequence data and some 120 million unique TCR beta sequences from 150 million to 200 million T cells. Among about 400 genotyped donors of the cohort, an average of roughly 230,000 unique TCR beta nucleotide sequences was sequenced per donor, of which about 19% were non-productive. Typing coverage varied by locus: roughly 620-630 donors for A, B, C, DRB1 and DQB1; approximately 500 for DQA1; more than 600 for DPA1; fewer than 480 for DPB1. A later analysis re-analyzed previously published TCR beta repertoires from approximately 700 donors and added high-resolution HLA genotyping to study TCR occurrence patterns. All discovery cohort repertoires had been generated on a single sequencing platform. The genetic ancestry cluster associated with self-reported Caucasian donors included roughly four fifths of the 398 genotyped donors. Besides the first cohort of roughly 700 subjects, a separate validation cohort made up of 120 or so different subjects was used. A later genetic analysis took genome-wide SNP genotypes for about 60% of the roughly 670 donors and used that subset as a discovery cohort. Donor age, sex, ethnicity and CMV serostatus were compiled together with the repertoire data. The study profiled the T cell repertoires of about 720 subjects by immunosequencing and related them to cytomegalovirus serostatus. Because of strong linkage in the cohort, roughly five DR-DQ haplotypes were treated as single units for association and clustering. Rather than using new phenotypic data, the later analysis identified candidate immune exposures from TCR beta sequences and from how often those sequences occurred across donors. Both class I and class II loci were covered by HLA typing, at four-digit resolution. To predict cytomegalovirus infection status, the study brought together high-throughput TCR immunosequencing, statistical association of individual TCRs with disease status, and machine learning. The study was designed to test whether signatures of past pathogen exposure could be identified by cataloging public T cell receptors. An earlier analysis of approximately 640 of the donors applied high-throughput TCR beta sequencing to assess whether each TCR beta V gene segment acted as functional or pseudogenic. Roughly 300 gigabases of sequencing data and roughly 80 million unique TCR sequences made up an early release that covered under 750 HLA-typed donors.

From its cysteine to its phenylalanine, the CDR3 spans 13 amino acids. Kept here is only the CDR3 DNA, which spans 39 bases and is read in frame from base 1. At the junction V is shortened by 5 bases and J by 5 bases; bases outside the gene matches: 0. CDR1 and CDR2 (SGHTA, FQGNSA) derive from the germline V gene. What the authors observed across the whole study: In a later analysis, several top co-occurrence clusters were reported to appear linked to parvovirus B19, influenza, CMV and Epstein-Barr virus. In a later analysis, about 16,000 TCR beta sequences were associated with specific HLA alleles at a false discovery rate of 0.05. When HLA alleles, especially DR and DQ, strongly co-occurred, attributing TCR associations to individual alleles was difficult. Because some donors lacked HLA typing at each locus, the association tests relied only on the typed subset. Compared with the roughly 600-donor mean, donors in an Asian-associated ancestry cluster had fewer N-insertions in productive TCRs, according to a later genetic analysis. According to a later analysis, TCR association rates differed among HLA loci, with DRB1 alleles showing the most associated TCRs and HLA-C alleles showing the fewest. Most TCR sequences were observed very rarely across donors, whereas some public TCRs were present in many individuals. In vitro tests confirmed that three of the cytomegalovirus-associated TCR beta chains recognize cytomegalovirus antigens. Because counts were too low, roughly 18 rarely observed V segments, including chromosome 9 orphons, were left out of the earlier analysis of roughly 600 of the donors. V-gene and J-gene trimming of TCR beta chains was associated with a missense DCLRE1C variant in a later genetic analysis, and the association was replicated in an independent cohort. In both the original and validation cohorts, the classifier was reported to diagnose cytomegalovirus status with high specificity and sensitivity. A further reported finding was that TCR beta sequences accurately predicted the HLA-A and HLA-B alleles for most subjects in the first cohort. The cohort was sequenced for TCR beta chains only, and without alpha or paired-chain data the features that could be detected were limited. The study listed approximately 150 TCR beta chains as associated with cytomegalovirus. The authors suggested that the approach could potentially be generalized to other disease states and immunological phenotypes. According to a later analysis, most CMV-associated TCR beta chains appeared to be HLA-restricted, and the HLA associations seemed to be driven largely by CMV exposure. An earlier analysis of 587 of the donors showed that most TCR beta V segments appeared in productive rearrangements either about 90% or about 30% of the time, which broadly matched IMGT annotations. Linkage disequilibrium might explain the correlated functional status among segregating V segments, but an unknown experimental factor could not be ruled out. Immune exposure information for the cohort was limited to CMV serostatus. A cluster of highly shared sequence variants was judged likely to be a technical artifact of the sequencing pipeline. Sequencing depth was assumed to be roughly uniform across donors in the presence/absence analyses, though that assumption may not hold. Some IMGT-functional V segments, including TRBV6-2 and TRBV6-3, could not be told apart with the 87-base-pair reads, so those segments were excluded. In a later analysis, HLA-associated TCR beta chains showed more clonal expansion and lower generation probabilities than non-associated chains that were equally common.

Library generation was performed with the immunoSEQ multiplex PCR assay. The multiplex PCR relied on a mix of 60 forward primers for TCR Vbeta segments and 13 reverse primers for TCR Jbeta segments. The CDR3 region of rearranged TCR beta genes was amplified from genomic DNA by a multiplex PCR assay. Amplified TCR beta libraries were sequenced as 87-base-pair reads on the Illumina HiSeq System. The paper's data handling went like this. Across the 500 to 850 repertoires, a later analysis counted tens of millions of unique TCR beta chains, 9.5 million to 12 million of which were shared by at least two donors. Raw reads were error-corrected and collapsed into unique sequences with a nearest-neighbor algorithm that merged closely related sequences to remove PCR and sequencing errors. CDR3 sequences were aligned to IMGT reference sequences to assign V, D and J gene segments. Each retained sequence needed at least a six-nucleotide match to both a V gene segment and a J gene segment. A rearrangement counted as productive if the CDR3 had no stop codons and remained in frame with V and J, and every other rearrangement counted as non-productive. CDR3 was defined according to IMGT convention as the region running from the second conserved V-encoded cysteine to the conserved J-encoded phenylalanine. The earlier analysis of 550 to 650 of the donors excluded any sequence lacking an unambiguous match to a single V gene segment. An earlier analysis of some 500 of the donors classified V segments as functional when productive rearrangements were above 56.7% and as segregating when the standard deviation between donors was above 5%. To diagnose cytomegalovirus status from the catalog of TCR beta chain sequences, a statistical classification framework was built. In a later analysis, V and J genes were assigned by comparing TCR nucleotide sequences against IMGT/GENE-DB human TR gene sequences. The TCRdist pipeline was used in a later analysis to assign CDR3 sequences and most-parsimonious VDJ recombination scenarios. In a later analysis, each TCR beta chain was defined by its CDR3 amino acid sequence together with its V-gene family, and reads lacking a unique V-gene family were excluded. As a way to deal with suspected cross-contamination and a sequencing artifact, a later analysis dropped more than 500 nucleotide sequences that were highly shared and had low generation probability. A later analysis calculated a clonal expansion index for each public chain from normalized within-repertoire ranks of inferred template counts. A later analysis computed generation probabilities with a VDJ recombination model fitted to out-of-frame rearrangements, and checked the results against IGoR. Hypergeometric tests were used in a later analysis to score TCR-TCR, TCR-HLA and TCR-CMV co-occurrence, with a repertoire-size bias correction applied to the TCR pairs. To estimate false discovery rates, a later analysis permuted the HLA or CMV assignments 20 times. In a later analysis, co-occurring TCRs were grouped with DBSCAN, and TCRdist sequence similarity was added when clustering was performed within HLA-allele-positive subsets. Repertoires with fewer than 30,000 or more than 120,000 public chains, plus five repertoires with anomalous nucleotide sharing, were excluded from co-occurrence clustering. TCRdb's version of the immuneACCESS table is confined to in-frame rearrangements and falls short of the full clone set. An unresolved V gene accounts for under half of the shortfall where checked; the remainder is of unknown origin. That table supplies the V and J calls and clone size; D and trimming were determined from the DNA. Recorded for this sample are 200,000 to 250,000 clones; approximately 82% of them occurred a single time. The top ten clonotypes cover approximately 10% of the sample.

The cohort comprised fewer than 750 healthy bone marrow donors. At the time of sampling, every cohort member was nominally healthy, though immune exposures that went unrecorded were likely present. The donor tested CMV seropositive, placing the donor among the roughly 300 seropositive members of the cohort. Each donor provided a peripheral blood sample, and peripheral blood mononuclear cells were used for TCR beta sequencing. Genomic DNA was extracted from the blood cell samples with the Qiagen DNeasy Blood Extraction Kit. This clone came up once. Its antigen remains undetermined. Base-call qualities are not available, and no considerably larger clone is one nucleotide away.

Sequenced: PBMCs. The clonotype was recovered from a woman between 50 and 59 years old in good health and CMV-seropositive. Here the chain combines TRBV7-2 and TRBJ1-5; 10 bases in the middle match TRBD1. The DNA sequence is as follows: TGTGCCAGCAGCGGACAGGGGGATCAGCCCCAGCATTTT. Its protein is CASSGQGDQPQHF.